A selection of T cell receptor beta chains follows, all from one sample in a study of cytomegalovirus exposure and HLA in healthy donors. The repertoire was sequenced with immunoSEQ multiplex PCR; TCRdb's copy has only in-frame clones and lacks some. The top ten hold 0.22% of the sample, which has 210,000 or so clones, approximately 79% seen once. The sequencing sample was made of PBMCs. The origin of the receptors is a girl aged 2-10 years in good health and CMV-seronegative. The CDR3 runs from the conserved cysteine through the conserved F or W. The order of the fields is J gene, D gene, V gene, clone size, CDR3 protein, CDR3 DNA. A D gene is named only where the DNA matches it firmly. Part of the rows lack a size; the others show once, few, many or a class for expanded clones.

j_call: TRBJ2-2; d_call: TRBD1; v_call: TRBV19; clone_size: -; cdr3_aa: CASSQTSGQGGTGELFF; cdr3_nt: TGTGCCAGTAGTCAAACCTCCGGACAGGGTGGCACCGGGGAGCTGTTTTTT
j_call: TRBJ2-5; d_call: TRBD2; v_call: TRBV5-1; clone_size: -; cdr3_aa: CASSLGTSGGETQYF; cdr3_nt: TGCGCCAGCAGCCTGGGGACTAGCGGGGGGGAGACCCAGTACTTC
j_call: TRBJ2-3; d_call: TRBD2; v_call: TRBV2; clone_size: -; cdr3_aa: CACLAGGWTDTQYF; cdr3_nt: TGTGCCTGCTTAGCGGGGGGGTGGACAGATACGCAGTATTTT
j_call: TRBJ2-3; d_call: -; v_call: TRBV7-2; clone_size: -; cdr3_aa: CASSSSSSTDTQYF; cdr3_nt: TGTGCCAGCAGCTCGAGTTCTAGCACAGATACGCAGTATTTT
j_call: TRBJ1-2; d_call: -; v_call: TRBV19; clone_size: -; cdr3_aa: CASSMDWDPYGYTF; cdr3_nt: TGTGCCAGTAGTATGGACTGGGATCCTTATGGCTACACCTTC
j_call: TRBJ1-5; d_call: -; v_call: TRBV5-6; clone_size: -; cdr3_aa: CASSVLTGNQPQHF; cdr3_nt: TGTGCCAGCAGCGTTCTGACAGGTAATCAGCCCCAGCATTTT
j_call: TRBJ2-4; d_call: -; v_call: TRBV15; clone_size: -; cdr3_aa: CATSRVGGLNIQYF; cdr3_nt: TGTGCCACCAGCAGAGTCGGGGGGCTAAACATTCAGTACTTC
j_call: TRBJ2-5; d_call: TRBD2; v_call: TRBV15; clone_size: -; cdr3_aa: CATSRGPSGGEETQYF; cdr3_nt: TGTGCCACCAGCAGAGGTCCAAGCGGGGGGGAAGAGACCCAGTACTTC
j_call: TRBJ1-5; d_call: -; v_call: TRBV21-1; clone_size: -; cdr3_aa: CASSDRGQPQHF; cdr3_nt: TGTGCCAGCAGCGACAGGGGTCAGCCCCAGCATTTT
j_call: TRBJ2-1; d_call: TRBD1; v_call: TRBV4-1; clone_size: -; cdr3_aa: CASSPRGQKQFF; cdr3_nt: TGCGCCAGCAGCCCTCGGGGACAGAAGCAGTTCTTC
j_call: TRBJ1-1; d_call: -; v_call: TRBV7-6; clone_size: -; cdr3_aa: CASSLATEVYQGSGVFF; cdr3_nt: TGTGCCAGCAGCTTAGCCACCGAGGTTTATCAAGGCTCGGGGGTGTTCTTT
j_call: TRBJ1-2; d_call: -; v_call: TRBV30; clone_size: -; cdr3_aa: CAWSPKQARANYGYTF; cdr3_nt: TGTGCCTGGAGTCCTAAACAGGCGAGAGCTAACTATGGCTACACCTTC
j_call: TRBJ1-1; d_call: -; v_call: TRBV5-4; clone_size: -; cdr3_aa: CASKAGMKNTEAFF; cdr3_nt: TGTGCCAGCAAGGCGGGCATGAAGAACACTGAAGCTTTCTTT
j_call: TRBJ2-7; d_call: TRBD2; v_call: TRBV19; clone_size: few; cdr3_aa: CASSIRLQVGLAGGPYEQYF; cdr3_nt: TGTGCCAGTAGTATCCGCCTCCAGGTTGGACTAGCGGGAGGGCCCTACGAGCAGTACTTC
j_call: TRBJ1-6; d_call: -; v_call: TRBV5-6; clone_size: -; cdr3_aa: CASSYNNSPLHF; cdr3_nt: TGTGCCAGCAGCTATAATAATTCACCCCTCCACTTT
j_call: TRBJ1-1; d_call: -; v_call: TRBV28; clone_size: few; cdr3_aa: CASSLSASGDTEAFF; cdr3_nt: TGTGCCAGCAGTTTATCCGCCTCGGGGGACACTGAAGCTTTCTTT
j_call: TRBJ2-2; d_call: -; v_call: TRBV18; clone_size: few; cdr3_aa: CASSPTTVATGELFF; cdr3_nt: TGTGCCAGCTCACCAACGACCGTAGCGACCGGGGAGCTGTTTTTT
j_call: TRBJ2-5; d_call: TRBD2; v_call: TRBV5-1; clone_size: -; cdr3_aa: CASSSSGTRGLETQYF; cdr3_nt: TGCGCCAGCAGCTCCTCCGGGACTAGAGGCTTGGAGACCCAGTACTTC
j_call: TRBJ1-2; d_call: -; v_call: TRBV7-6; clone_size: -; cdr3_aa: CASSLVSGRGTTGYTF; cdr3_nt: TGTGCCAGCAGCTTAGTGTCTGGTAGGGGTACCACTGGCTACACCTTC
j_call: TRBJ2-7; d_call: -; v_call: TRBV5-1; clone_size: once; cdr3_aa: CASSYLPGHSPPYEQYF; cdr3_nt: TGCGCCAGCAGCTATCTACCCGGACACAGCCCGCCCTACGAGCAGTACTTC
j_call: TRBJ2-3; d_call: -; v_call: TRBV9; clone_size: -; cdr3_aa: CASSVGWGDGDTQYF; cdr3_nt: TGTGCCAGCAGCGTAGGGTGGGGGGACGGGGATACGCAGTATTTT
j_call: TRBJ2-6; d_call: -; v_call: TRBV15; clone_size: -; cdr3_aa: CATSRDRSEANVLTF; cdr3_nt: TGTGCCACCAGCAGAGATCGGTCTGAGGCCAACGTCCTGACTTTC
j_call: TRBJ1-1; d_call: -; v_call: TRBV5-1; clone_size: -; cdr3_aa: CASSLDTTGRGTEAFF; cdr3_nt: TGCGCCAGCAGCTTGGATACGACAGGTCGGGGCACTGAAGCTTTCTTT
j_call: TRBJ2-2; d_call: -; v_call: TRBV29-1; clone_size: -; cdr3_aa: CSVNIGANTGELFF; cdr3_nt: TGCAGCGTTAATATAGGGGCGAACACCGGGGAGCTGTTTTTT
j_call: TRBJ2-7; d_call: TRBD2; v_call: TRBV19; clone_size: -; cdr3_aa: CASSIDPSGASYEQYF; cdr3_nt: TGTGCCAGTAGTATAGACCCTAGCGGGGCCAGCTACGAGCAGTACTTC
j_call: TRBJ1-1; d_call: -; v_call: TRBV29-1; clone_size: -; cdr3_aa: CSATDGGWEAFF; cdr3_nt: TGCAGCGCCACCGATGGGGGCTGGGAGGCTTTCTTT
j_call: TRBJ2-3; d_call: -; v_call: TRBV21-1; clone_size: -; cdr3_aa: CASSKDSAGRDTDTQYF; cdr3_nt: TGTGCCAGCAGCAAAGACAGCGCGGGGAGGGACACAGATACGCAGTATTTT
j_call: TRBJ2-1; d_call: -; v_call: TRBV4-2; clone_size: few; cdr3_aa: CASSLEMRSSYNEQFF; cdr3_nt: TGTGCCAGCAGCCTTGAAATGAGGAGCTCCTACAATGAGCAGTTCTTC
j_call: TRBJ2-7; d_call: TRBD1; v_call: TRBV29-1; clone_size: once; cdr3_aa: CSAKTGTGFHEQYF; cdr3_nt: TGCAGCGCAAAAACCGGGACAGGGTTCCACGAGCAGTACTTC
j_call: TRBJ2-5; d_call: TRBD1; v_call: TRBV6-5; clone_size: -; cdr3_aa: CASRSGGRETQYF; cdr3_nt: TGTGCCAGCAGGTCAGGGGGCCGGGAGACCCAGTACTTC
j_call: TRBJ1-2; d_call: -; v_call: TRBV6-1; clone_size: -; cdr3_aa: CASGSRERNYGYTF; cdr3_nt: TGTGCCAGTGGAAGCCGCGAGCGGAACTATGGCTACACCTTC
j_call: TRBJ2-1; d_call: TRBD1; v_call: TRBV11-2; clone_size: few; cdr3_aa: CASSYYPGQGNEQFF; cdr3_nt: TGTGCCAGCAGTTATTACCCGGGACAGGGTAACGAGCAGTTCTTC
j_call: TRBJ1-1; d_call: -; v_call: TRBV29-1; clone_size: -; cdr3_aa: CSATRSLPPQF; cdr3_nt: TGCAGCGCCACTCGATCGCTCCCCCCGCAATTT
j_call: TRBJ2-1; d_call: TRBD2; v_call: TRBV11-2; clone_size: -; cdr3_aa: CASSRTSAISYNEQFF; cdr3_nt: TGTGCCAGCAGCCGGACTAGCGCCATATCCTACAATGAGCAGTTCTTC
j_call: TRBJ2-3; d_call: TRBD2; v_call: TRBV5-4; clone_size: -; cdr3_aa: CASSLVSGSPTDTQYF; cdr3_nt: TGTGCCAGCAGCTTGGTTAGCGGGAGTCCCACAGATACGCAGTATTTT
j_call: TRBJ2-7; d_call: -; v_call: TRBV6-6; clone_size: -; cdr3_aa: CASSYSILLDHEQYF; cdr3_nt: TGTGCCAGCAGTTACTCGATACTGCTAGACCACGAGCAGTACTTC
j_call: TRBJ1-2; d_call: TRBD1; v_call: TRBV7-9; clone_size: -; cdr3_aa: CASSSTGGDGYTF; cdr3_nt: TGTGCCAGCAGTTCGACAGGGGGCGATGGCTACACCTTC
j_call: TRBJ1-5; d_call: TRBD1; v_call: TRBV27; clone_size: -; cdr3_aa: CASSGTGGQPQHF; cdr3_nt: TGTGCCAGCAGTGGGACAGGGGGCCAGCCCCAGCATTTT
j_call: TRBJ2-6; d_call: -; v_call: TRBV6-4; clone_size: -; cdr3_aa: CASSQDRFSGGANVLTF; cdr3_nt: TGTGCCAGCAGTCAAGACAGGTTTTCTGGTGGGGCCAACGTCCTGACTTTC
j_call: TRBJ2-5; d_call: TRBD2; v_call: TRBV11-1; clone_size: few; cdr3_aa: CASNMGPTSGQETQYF; cdr3_nt: TGTGCCAGCAATATGGGGCCGACTAGCGGGCAAGAGACCCAGTACTTC
j_call: TRBJ1-2; d_call: -; v_call: TRBV5-1; clone_size: -; cdr3_aa: CASSLEEGSPSF; cdr3_nt: TGCGCCAGCAGCTTGGAAGAGGGCTCCCCTTCCTTC
j_call: TRBJ2-7; d_call: -; v_call: TRBV6-5; clone_size: -; cdr3_aa: CASSYASGSGYEQYF; cdr3_nt: TGTGCCAGCAGTTACGCGTCAGGGTCCGGGTACGAGCAGTACTTC
j_call: TRBJ2-2; d_call: -; v_call: TRBV4-1; clone_size: -; cdr3_aa: CASSQDGLGWTEREIYTGELFF; cdr3_nt: TGCGCCAGCAGCCAAGACGGACTAGGATGGACAGAAAGAGAAATATACACCGGGGAGCTGTTTTTT